This T cell receptor (beta chain) was recorded in a study of T cell repertoires in cytomegalovirus infection. This clonotype was seen only once. Antigen specificity is unknown. TCRdb reprocessed the reads via MiXCR and lists one record per CDR3 protein. The sample has hundreds of thousands of distinct CDR3 sequences, 33% seen once. The CDR3 loop spans 14 amino acids. Germline V gene data show CDR1 as SEHNR and CDR2 as FQNEAQ (reference sequence). V was trimmed by 5 bases and J by 1 base, leaving 11 bases between them. Sample: cultured PBMCs, taken from culture after CMV antigen stimulation. The chain links TRBV7-9 to TRBJ1-1; a weak D match, TRBD1 (6 bases). The sequence was collected from a human donor in good health (CMV status not recorded). Some clones in this sample may be carry-over from other donors' samples. The CDR3 DNA reads as TGTGCCAGCAGCCCACAGGGCCCGAACACTGAAGCTTTCTTT. It specifies CASSPQGPNTEAFF.